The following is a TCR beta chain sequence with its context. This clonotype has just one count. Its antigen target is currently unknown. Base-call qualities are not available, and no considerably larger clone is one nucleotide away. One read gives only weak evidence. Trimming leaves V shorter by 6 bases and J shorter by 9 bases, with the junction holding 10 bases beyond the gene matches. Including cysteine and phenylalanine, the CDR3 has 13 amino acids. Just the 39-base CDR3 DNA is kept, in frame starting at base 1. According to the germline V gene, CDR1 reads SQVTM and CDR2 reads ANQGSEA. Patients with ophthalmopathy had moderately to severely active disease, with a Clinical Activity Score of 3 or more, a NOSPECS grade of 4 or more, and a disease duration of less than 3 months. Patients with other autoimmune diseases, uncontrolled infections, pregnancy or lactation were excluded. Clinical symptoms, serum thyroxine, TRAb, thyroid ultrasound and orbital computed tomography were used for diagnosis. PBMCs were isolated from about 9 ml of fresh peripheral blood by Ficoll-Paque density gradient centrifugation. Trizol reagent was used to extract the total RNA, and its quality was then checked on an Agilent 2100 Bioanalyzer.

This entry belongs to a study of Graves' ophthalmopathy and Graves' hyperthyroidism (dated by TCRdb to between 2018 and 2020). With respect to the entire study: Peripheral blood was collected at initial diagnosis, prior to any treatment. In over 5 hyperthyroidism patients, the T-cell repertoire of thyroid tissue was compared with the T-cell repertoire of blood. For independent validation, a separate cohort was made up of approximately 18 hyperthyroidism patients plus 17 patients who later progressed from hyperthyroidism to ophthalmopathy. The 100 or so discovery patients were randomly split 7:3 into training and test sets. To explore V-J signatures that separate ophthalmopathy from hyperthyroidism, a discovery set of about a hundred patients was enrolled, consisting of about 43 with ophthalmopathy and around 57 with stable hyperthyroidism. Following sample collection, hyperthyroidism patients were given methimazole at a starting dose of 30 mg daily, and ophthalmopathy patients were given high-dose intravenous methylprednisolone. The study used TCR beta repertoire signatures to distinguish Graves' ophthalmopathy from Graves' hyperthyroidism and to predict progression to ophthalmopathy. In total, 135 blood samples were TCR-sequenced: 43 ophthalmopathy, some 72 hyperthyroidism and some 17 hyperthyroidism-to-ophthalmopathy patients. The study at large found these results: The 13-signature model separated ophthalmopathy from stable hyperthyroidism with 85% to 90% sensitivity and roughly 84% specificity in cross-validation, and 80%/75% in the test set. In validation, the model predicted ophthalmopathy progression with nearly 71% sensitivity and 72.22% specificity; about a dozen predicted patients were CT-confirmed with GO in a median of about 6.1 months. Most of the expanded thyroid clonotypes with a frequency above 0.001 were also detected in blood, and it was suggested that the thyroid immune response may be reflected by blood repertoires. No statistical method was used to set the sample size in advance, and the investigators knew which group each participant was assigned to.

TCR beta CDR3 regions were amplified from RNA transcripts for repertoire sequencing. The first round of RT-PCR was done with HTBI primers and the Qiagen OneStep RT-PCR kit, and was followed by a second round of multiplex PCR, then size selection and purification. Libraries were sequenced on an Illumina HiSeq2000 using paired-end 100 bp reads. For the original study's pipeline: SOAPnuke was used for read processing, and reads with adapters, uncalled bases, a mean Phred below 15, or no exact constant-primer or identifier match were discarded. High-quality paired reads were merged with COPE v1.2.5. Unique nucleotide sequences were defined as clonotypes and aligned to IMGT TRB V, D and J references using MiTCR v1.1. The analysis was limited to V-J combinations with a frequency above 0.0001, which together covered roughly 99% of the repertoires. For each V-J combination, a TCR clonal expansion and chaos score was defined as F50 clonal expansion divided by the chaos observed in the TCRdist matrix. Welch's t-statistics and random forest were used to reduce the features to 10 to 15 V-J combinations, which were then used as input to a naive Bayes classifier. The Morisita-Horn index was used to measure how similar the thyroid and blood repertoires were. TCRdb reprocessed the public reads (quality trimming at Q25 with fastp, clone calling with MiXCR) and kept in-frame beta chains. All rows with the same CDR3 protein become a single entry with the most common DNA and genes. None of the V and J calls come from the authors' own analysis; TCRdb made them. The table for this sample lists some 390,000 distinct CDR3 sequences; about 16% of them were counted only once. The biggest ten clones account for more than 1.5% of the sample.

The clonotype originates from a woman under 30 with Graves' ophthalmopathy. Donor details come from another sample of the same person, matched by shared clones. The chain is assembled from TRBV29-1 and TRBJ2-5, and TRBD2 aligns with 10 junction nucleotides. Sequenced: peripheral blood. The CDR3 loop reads CSVGTVLAGAQYF. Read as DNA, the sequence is TGCAGCGTGGGGACAGTCCTAGCGGGAGCCCAGTACTTC.